This TCR beta chain was recorded in a study of cytotoxic CD8 clonotypes in ibrutinib-treated CLL (dated by TCRdb to the early 2020s). Regarding the complete study: The cohort was composed of under 12 relapsed/refractory and fewer than 16 treatment-naive patients; IGHV unmutated status was identified in some 17 patients. Longitudinal samples were available for about 30% of the roughly 86 trial participants. Cryopreserved peripheral blood mononuclear cells were obtained before treatment, at response, and at either sustained remission or disease progression. Samples averaged approximately 260,000 productive templates and around 91,000 productive rearrangements. Responses were partial in around 25 patients and complete in 2; after median 68 months follow-up, about 14 stayed in remission and roughly twelve progressed. Every sample from remission and from progressive disease was obtained while the patients were still on ibrutinib. Response samples were taken after a median of 12 months on treatment, ranging from about 6 to 40 months. Here is what the overall study found, with its caveats: Baseline clonality exceeded that of age-matched healthy donors and correlated strongly with circulating CD8+ T-cell counts. Public clonotypes were rare and either shrank or stayed stable during treatment, and the rise in clonality at ibrutinib response reflected expansion of private clonotypes. Sampling times were not matched between patients in sustained remission and patients whose disease was progressing, and lymph node repertoires were not examined. At ibrutinib response clonality went up, during sustained remission it held steady, and at progression it dropped back toward baseline.

On a MiSeq, deep resolution sequencing aimed for a depth between 1 in 1 million and 1 in 200,000 T cells, with each clonotype covered roughly 10x on average. The immunoSEQ hsTCRB Kit was used to generate the TCR beta libraries. From the authors' description of their analysis: Data were analyzed with ImmunoSEQ Data Assistant and ImmunoSEQ Analyzer, with V, D and J genes assigned per IMGT definitions. Clonality, with values ranging from 0 to 1, was calculated as one minus the normalized Shannon entropy of productive rearrangement frequencies. Only overrepresented clonotypes making up at least 0.05% of the repertoire of each patient were included in the public clonotype analysis. Some 13 age-matched healthy donor repertoires from immuneACCESS served as clonality controls. In its TCRdb copy, this immuneACCESS table keeps in-frame sequences only and misses some clones. Where compared with another copy, unresolved V genes explain less than half of these, and the others have no known cause. V and J calls and clone size are those listed in that table; D and trimming were worked out from the DNA. This sample has about 39,000 clones in its table, and roughly two thirds of those were observed once. In total, the top ten clones hold 7% of the sample.

This clone turned up a few times. Its antigen is not yet known. Per-base quality was not reported, and no clone a single base away is much larger than it. The CDR3 numbers 13 residues from cysteine through phenylalanine. This entry keeps only the CDR3 DNA: 39 bases, framed from base 1. V is pared back by 0 bases and J by 11 bases, with 10 bases lying between the germline termini. The CDR1 and CDR2 encoded by the germline V gene are SGHNT and YENEEA. Read against the paper, the sample's time point label means: progressive disease on ibrutinib. For TCR beta library preparation, approximately 2 micrograms of genomic DNA were isolated from cryopreserved PBMCs. Longitudinal blood samples from CLL patients on ibrutinib monotherapy were analyzed using high-throughput TCR beta sequencing. The patients took part in an open-label, single-center phase 2 trial of ibrutinib monotherapy.

The chain was built from TRBV11-3 and TRBJ1-4, with the D gene too uncertain to name. The receptor's source is a human donor with chronic lymphocytic leukemia. Source: PBMCs, taken at disease progression, from a patient treated with ibrutinib. Here the CDR3 is given as CASSLEAGRKLFF. In nucleotide form, the sequence is TGTGCCAGCAGCTTAGAAGCGGGGAGGAAACTGTTTTTT. Joined to the reference TRBV11-3 and TRBJ1-4 proteins, this CDR3 gives the full variable domain: EAGVVQSPRYKIIEKKQPVAFWCNPISGHNTLYWYLQNLGQGPELLIRYENEEAVDDSQLPKDRFSAERLKGVDSTLKIQPAELGDSAVYLCASSLEAGRKLFFGSGTQLSVL.